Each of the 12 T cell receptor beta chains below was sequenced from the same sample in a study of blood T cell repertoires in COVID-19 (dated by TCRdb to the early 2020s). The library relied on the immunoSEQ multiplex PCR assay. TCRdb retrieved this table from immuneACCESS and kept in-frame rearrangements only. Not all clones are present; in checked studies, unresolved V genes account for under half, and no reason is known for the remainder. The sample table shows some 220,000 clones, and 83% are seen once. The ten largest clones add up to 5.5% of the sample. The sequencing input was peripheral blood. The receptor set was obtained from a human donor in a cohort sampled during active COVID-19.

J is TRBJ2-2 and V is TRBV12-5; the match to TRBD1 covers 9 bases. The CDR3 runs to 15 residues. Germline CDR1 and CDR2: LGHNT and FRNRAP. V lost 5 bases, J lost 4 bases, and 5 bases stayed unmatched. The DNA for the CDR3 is TGTGCTAGTGGTACAGGGGGCGCAGGCACCGGGGAGCTGTTTTTT. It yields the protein CASGTGGAGTGELFF.

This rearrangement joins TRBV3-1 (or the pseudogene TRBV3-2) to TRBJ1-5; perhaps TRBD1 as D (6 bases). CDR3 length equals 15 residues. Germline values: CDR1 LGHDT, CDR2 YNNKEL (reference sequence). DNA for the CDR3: TGTGCATATTTGGCACAGGGAACATCCAATCAGCCCCAGCATTTT. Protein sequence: CAYLAQGTSNQPQHF.

DNA of the CDR3: TGTGCCAGCAGCCGCCGACAGTTTAAAAGCACAGATACGCAGTATTTT. This encodes CASSRRQFKSTDTQYF. V and J are TRBV13 and TRBJ2-3; weak D call: TRBD1 (5 bases). The CDR3 has 16 residues. The germline V and J ends were trimmed by 5 bases and 0 bases, with 15 bases remaining between them. Germline V gives CDR1 PRHDT, CDR2 FYEKMQ (reference sequence).

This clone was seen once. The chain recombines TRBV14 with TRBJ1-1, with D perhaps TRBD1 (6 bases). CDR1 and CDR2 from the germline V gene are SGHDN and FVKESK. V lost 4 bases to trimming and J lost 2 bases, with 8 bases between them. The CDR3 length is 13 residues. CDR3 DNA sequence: TGTGCCAGCAGCCTGGGACATAACACTGAAGCTTTCTTT. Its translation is CASSLGHNTEAFF.

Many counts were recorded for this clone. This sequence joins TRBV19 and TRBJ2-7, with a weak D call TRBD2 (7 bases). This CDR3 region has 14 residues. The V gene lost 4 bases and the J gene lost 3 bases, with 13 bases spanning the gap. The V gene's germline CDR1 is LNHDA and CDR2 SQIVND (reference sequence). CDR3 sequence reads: CASSTGGQYYEQYF. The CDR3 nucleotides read TGTGCCAGTAGTACGGGAGGACAGTACTACGAGCAGTACTTC.

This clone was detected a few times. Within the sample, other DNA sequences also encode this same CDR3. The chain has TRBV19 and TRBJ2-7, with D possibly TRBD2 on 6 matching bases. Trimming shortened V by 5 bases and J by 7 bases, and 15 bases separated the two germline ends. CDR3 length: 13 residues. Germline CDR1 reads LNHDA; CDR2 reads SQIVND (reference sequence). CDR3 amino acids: CASSGRGRGEQYF. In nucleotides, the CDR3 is TGTGCCAGTAGTGGTCGGGGCCGGGGGGAGCAGTACTTC.

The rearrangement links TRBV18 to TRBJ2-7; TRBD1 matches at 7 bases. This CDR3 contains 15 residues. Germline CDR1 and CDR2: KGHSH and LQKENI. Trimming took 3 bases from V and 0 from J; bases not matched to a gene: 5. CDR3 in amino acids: CASSPGTANSYEQYF. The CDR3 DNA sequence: TGTGCCAGCTCACCCGGGACAGCGAACTCCTACGAGCAGTACTTC. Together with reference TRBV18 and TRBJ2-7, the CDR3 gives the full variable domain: NAGVMQNPRHLVRRRGQEARLRCSPMKGHSHVYWYRQLPEEGLKFMVYLQKENIIDESGMPKERFSAEFPKEGPSILRIQQVVRGDSAAYFCASSPGTANSYEQYFGPGTRLTVT.

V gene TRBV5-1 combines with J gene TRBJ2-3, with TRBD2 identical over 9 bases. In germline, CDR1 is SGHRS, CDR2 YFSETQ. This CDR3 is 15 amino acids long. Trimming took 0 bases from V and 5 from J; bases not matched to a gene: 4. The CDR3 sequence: CASSLGGRVGDTQYF. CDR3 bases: TGCGCCAGCAGCTTGGGCGGGAGGGTCGGAGATACGCAGTATTTT.

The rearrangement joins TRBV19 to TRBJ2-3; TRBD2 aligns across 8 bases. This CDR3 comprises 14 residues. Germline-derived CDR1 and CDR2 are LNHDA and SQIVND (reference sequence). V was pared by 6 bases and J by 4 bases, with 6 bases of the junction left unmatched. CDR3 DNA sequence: TGTGCCAGTAGCCCCGGGGGGGAGGCAGATACGCAGTATTTT. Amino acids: CASSPGGEADTQYF.

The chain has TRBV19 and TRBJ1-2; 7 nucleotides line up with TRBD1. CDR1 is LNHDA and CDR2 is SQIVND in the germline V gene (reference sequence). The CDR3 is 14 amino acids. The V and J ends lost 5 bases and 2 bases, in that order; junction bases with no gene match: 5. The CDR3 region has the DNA TGTGCCAGTAGTCCCAGGACAGGAAACTATGGCTACACCTTC. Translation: CASSPRTGNYGYTF. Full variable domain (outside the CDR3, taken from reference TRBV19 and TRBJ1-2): DGGITQSPKYLFRKEGQNVTLSCEQNLNHDAMYWYRQDPGQGLRLIYYSQIVNDFQKGDIAEGYSVSREKKESFPLTVTSAQKNPTAFYLCASSPRTGNYGYTFGSGTRLTVV.

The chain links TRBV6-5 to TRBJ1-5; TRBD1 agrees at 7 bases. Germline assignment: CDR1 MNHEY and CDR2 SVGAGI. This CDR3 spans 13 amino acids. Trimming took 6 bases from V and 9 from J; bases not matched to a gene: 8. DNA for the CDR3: TGTGCCAGCAGGCCACAGGGGCCGGGGCCCCAGCATTTT. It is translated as CASRPQGPGPQHF.

CDR3 sequence reads: CASSQTSSGPGDEQFF. CDR3 nucleotide sequence: TGTGCCAGCAGCCAAACGTCTAGCGGCCCGGGCGATGAGCAGTTCTTC. The chain carries TRBV4-2 and TRBJ2-1; 7 bases line up with TRBD2. V lost 2 bases and J lost 8; bases outside the gene matches: 12. This CDR3 is 16 amino acids long. Germline assignment: CDR1 LGHNA and CDR2 YNFKEQ.